This TCR beta chain was obtained from a study of cytotoxic CD8 clonotypes in ibrutinib-treated CLL. Looking at the study overall: Enrolment comprised about 10 relapsed/refractory and over 14 treatment-naive patients; fewer than 18 were IGHV unmutated. Sequenced samples delivered averages of 255,043 productive templates and roughly 94,000 productive rearrangements.

The sample holds a few counts of this clone. What it recognizes is unknown. The repertoire was sequenced with immunoSEQ multiplex PCR; TCRdb's copy has only in-frame clones and lacks some. This sample has roughly 150,000 clones, with approximately 77% found just once. The CDR3 consists of 17 residues. Germline V gene lookup returns CDR1 LNHNV and CDR2 YYDKDF (reference sequence). The V and J ends lost 2 bases and 0 bases, in that order; junction bases with no gene match: 10. Study-wide results and limits: The times at which samples were taken varied between sustained-remission and progressing patients. A rise in clonality was seen at ibrutinib response, and a fall back toward baseline was seen at progression.

The sample in question was PBMCs, obtained after 12 months of ibrutinib treatment. The gene calls are TRBV15 and TRBJ2-7; 7 bases line up with TRBD1. The receptor comes from a human donor with chronic lymphocytic leukemia. In DNA form, the CDR3 reads TGTGCCACCAGCAGATCCCGGGACAGACGAGACTCCTACGAGCAGTACTTC. Its protein is CATSRSRDRRDSYEQYF.